These T cell receptor beta chains were read from a single sample in a study of long-term antiretroviral therapy in people with HIV. The repertoire was sequenced with immunoSEQ multiplex PCR; TCRdb's copy has only in-frame clones and lacks some. This repertoire shows 30,000 to 40,000 clones, about 96% found once; its top ten account for around 3.1%. The starting material was unsorted PBMCs, obtained 6.9 years after starting antiretroviral therapy. These receptor sequences come from a man aged 25-40 years with HIV. The CDR3 runs from the conserved cysteine through the conserved F or W. The order of the fields is J gene, CDR3 length, V gene, CDR3 protein.

TRBJ1-6	14	TRBV7-9	CASSLPAGNSPLHF
TRBJ2-3	17	TRBV7-3	CASSLYGLAGSTDTQYF
TRBJ2-7	15	TRBV5-5	CASSSSGQGPYEQYF
TRBJ2-2	14	TRBV11-3	CASSFNSDTGELFF
TRBJ2-1	13	TRBV11-2	CASSLWVADEQFF
TRBJ1-2	17	TRBV11-2	CASSLGGGAETLYGYTF
TRBJ1-6	13	TRBV19	CASSRLHNSPLHF
TRBJ1-1	16	TRBV4-2	CASSLEYRDPDTEAFF
TRBJ1-1	14	TRBV7-8	CASSYKAEGTEAFF
TRBJ1-3	15	TRBV10-2	CASWDRAFSGNTIYF
TRBJ1-2	13	TRBV19	CASSRQDNYGYTF
TRBJ1-2	15	TRBV5-4	CASSIGGGLDYGYTF
TRBJ1-4	14	TRBV6-1	CAGAFDRGSEKLFF
TRBJ2-3	14	TRBV5-1	CASSLDGQTDTQYF
TRBJ2-3	15	TRBV10-3	CAISDRLAGTDTQYF
TRBJ2-2	13	TRBV19	CASRIAGTGELFF
TRBJ2-7	14	TRBV9	CASTLGVGGYEQYF
TRBJ2-7	17	TRBV9	CASSPHPRDGRSYEQYF
TRBJ2-7	15	TRBV2	CASRLEGGTYYEQYF
TRBJ2-5	13	TRBV19	CASSVAAQETQYF
TRBJ1-1	14	TRBV7-9	CASSLGQGRTEAFF
TRBJ2-7	15	TRBV7-9	CASSLGGRTVGEQYF
TRBJ2-3	14	TRBV10-3	CAIRPSGGTDTQYF
TRBJ1-2	18	TRBV6-1	CASSEPSRDRGAHYGYTF
TRBJ2-7	13	TRBV5-1	CASSLDGPSEQYF
TRBJ2-3	14	TRBV5-4	CASSATYSTDTQYF
TRBJ1-3	14	TRBV14	CASSQDFSRNTIYF
TRBJ2-7	15	TRBV14	CASSQEGTGTYEQYF
TRBJ2-1	14	TRBV7-9	CASSLDGPLNEQFF
TRBJ2-7	12	TRBV11-2	CASSRQTYEQYF
TRBJ2-7	15	TRBV30	CAWSVPGTGTYEQYF
TRBJ2-7	15	TRBV5-6	CASSFYRLSSYEQYF
TRBJ2-3	16	TRBV9	CASSARLAGGGDTQYF
TRBJ2-2	15	TRBV7-9	CASRGPSGITGELFF